This T cell receptor (beta chain) emerged from a study of T cell clonality in common variable immunodeficiency. Study outcomes and limitations: In common variable immunodeficiency, TCR beta chains reportedly carried fewer deletions and N-nucleotide insertions.

CDR1 SGHDT and CDR2 YYEEEE come from the germline V gene. The CDR3 has 15 amino acids. Trimming cost V 4 bases and J 8 bases; bases outside gene matches: 12. This clone was observed many times. Its target is not known. The read halts 3 residues ahead of the CDR3 end, with the missing end drawn from the germline J gene. This CDR3 is also generated by other DNA sequences in the sample. TCRdb keeps only in-frame clones here, not all; method: immunoSEQ multiplex PCR. There are 55,000 or so clones in the sample, none observed a single time. The clonotype was recovered from a person between 18 and 75 years old in good health. Specimen: peripheral blood mononuclear cells. This chain joins TRBV5-6 and TRBJ1-3; 7 positions match TRBD1. The CDR3 sequence: CASSTGDSEIDTIYF. The sequenced part of the CDR3 DNA is TGTGCCAGCAGCACCGGGGACAGCGAGATAGACACC.